A single sample is the source of the 23 T cell receptor beta chains below, sequenced in a study of blood T cell repertoires in COVID-19. Assay: immunoSEQ multiplex PCR; the TCRdb copy retains only in-frame clones and omits some. The top ten clones hold 6% to 8.5% of a sample with fewer than 120,000 clones, less than 75% of them seen once. Sequencing was carried out using peripheral blood. The receptors shown here come from a woman aged 55 to 70 with acute or convalescent COVID-19.

This rearrangement joins TRBV19 to TRBJ2-5; possibly TRBD1 for D (6 bases). Germline values: CDR1 LNHDA, CDR2 SQIVND (reference sequence). CDR3 length: 14 residues. V lost 3 bases, J lost 5 bases, and 13 bases lay in between. The CDR3 DNA is TGTGCCAGTAGTATCAGGGGAGTCGGGGAGACCCAGTACTTC. It translates to CASSIRGVGETQYF.

The chain has TRBV6-5 and TRBJ1-4; TRBD1 agrees at 7 bases. Germline CDR1 and CDR2: MNHEY and SVGAGI. The CDR3 length is 14 residues. V trimming: 4 bases; J trimming: 8 bases; junction bases outside the gene matches: 7. CDR3 region: CASSLGQVGEKLFF. Written as DNA, the CDR3 is TGTGCCAGCAGTTTAGGACAGGTTGGCGAAAAACTGTTTTTT.

This clone was counted only a few times. This chain joins TRBV7-2 and TRBJ2-4; 9 bases are shared with TRBD2. CDR3 length equals 16 residues. After removal of 3 bases from V and 2 bases from J, the junction contained 5 bases not matched to a gene. The germline gives CDR1 SGHTA, CDR2 FQGNSA. For the CDR3, the DNA is TGTGCCAGCAGCTTCTCAGCGGGGGGCTCCAAAAACATTCAGTACTTC. Amino acid sequence: CASSFSAGGSKNIQYF.

The chain joins TRBV2 to TRBJ1-4; possibly TRBD1 for D (5 bases). Trimming took 7 bases from V and 7 from J, leaving 13 bases between them. Looked up from germline, CDR1 is SNHLY and CDR2 is FYNNEI. This CDR3 has 13 residues. The CDR3 protein is CASTAGPSEKLFF. The CDR3 DNA is TGTGCCAGCACGGCAGGGCCGAGTGAAAAACTGTTTTTT.

The rearrangement links TRBV6-5 to TRBJ2-7; TRBD1 agrees at 7 bases. From germline, CDR1 is MNHEY and CDR2 SVGAGI. CDR3 length: 14 residues. The V and J ends lost 5 bases and 2 bases, in that order; junction bases with no gene match: 6. Written as DNA, the CDR3 is TGTGCCAGCAGTCTCCACAGGGGCCCCTACGAGCAGTACTTC. This sequence encodes CASSLHRGPYEQYF.

The chain joins TRBV9 to TRBJ2-7; no clear D gene. Germline V gives CDR1 SGDLS, CDR2 YYNGEE. This CDR3 comprises 12 residues. Trimming took 7 bases from V and 2 from J, leaving 10 bases between them. Here the CDR3 reads CASSSGTYEQYF. In nucleotides, the CDR3 is TGTGCCAGCTCATCGGGTACCTACGAGCAGTACTTC. The whole variable domain, remainder taken from reference TRBV9 and TRBJ2-7, is DSGVTQTPKHLITATGQRVTLRCSPRSGDLSVYWYQQSLDQGLQFLIQYYNGEERAKGNILERFSAQQFPDLHSELNLSSLELGDSALYFCASSSGTYEQYFGPGTRLTVT.

The genes are TRBV5-5 and TRBJ1-1; D ambiguous. The CDR3 length is 15 residues. V lost 4 bases, J lost 0 bases, and 13 bases lay in between. In germline, CDR1 is SGHKS, CDR2 YYEKEE (reference sequence). Written as DNA, the CDR3 is TGTGCCAGCAGCGACGGGAAACAGATGAACACTGAAGCTTTCTTT. This sequence encodes CASSDGKQMNTEAFF.

This chain uses TRBV28 with TRBJ1-2; TRBD1 might be the D (6 bases). V lost 4 bases and J lost 0, with 12 bases in between. The germline gives CDR1 MDHEN, CDR2 SYDVKM. CDR3 length: 15 amino acids. The CDR3 coding sequence is TGTGCCAGCAGTTCCAGGGACACTACTAACTATGGCTACACCTTC. This gives the protein CASSSRDTTNYGYTF.

The chain carries TRBV5-4 and TRBJ2-5; 8 bases are shared with TRBD1. With 4 bases clipped from V and 4 bases from J, the junction kept 6 bases outside the gene matches. Germline V gives CDR1 SGHNT, CDR2 YYREEE (reference sequence). The CDR3 is 14 residues long. CDR3 nucleotide sequence: TGTGCCAGCAGCCCTGGACAGGGTATAGAGACCCAGTACTTC. It specifies CASSPGQGIETQYF. Combining the CDR3 with reference TRBV5-4 and TRBJ2-5 gives the whole variable domain ETGVTQSPTHLIKTRGQQVTLRCSSQSGHNTVSWYQQALGQGPQFIFQYYREEENGRGNFPPRFSGLQFPNYSSELNVNALELDDSALYLCASSPGQGIETQYFGPGTRLLVL.

This clone occurred a few times. The chain employs TRBV2 and TRBJ1-6; D might be TRBD1 (6 bases). CDR3 length: 13 residues. Germline V CDR1 and CDR2: SNHLY, FYNNEI. Trimming removed 8 bases from V and 10 bases from J, with 15 bases in between. The CDR3: CASRTGITSPLHF. The CDR3 DNA sequence: TGTGCCAGCCGAACAGGGATAACATCACCCCTCCACTTT.

The rearrangement joins TRBV12-5 to TRBJ2-7, with 7 bases lining up with TRBD1. J lost 6 bases, V lost 2 bases, and 7 bases had no gene match. The CDR3 loop spans 14 amino acids. Germline values: CDR1 LGHNT, CDR2 FRNRAP. The DNA of the CDR3 is TGTGCTAGTGGTTTGAACAGGGGTAGAGGCGAGCAGTACTTC. This encodes CASGLNRGRGEQYF.

The genes are TRBV4-1 and TRBJ1-2, with 9 bases fitting TRBD1. After removal of 3 bases from V and 2 bases from J, the junction contained 16 bases not matched to a gene. Germline loops: CDR1 MGHRA, CDR2 YSYEKL. The CDR3 totals 19 residues. CDR3 amino acids: CASSHSNLQGARGNYGYTF. CDR3 nucleotides: TGCGCCAGCAGCCATTCCAATTTACAGGGGGCGCGGGGGAACTATGGCTACACCTTC.

The rearrangement joins TRBV28 to TRBJ2-6; TRBD1 agrees at 8 bases. Per the germline V gene, CDR1 is MDHEN and CDR2 is SYDVKM. V gave up 5 bases and J gave up 4 bases; unmatched junction bases: 13. The CDR3 has 18 residues. Written as DNA, the CDR3 is TGTGCCAGCAGTAGTGGCGCAGGGGGCGCTTTCGGGGCCAACGTCCTGACTTTC. This encodes CASSSGAGGAFGANVLTF.

The chain is built from TRBV2 and TRBJ1-5; 9 bases align to TRBD1. Looked up from germline, CDR1 is SNHLY and CDR2 is FYNNEI. CDR3 length equals 14 residues. The V and J ends lost 9 bases and 5 bases, in that order; junction bases with no gene match: 8. For the CDR3, the DNA is TGTGCCAGTTCCGGGACAGGGATTTATCAGCCCCAGCATTTT. It translates to CASSGTGIYQPQHF.

The genes are TRBV28 and TRBJ1-5; D not resolved. The germline V gene has CDR1 MDHEN and CDR2 SYDVKM. This CDR3 contains 14 residues. V was clipped by 7 bases and J by 7 bases, with 17 bases between them. The CDR3 sequence is CASTLGREGQPQHF. CDR3 nucleotides: TGTGCCAGCACCCTGGGGAGGGAGGGCCAGCCCCAGCATTTT.

The rearrangement joins TRBV5-1 to TRBJ1-6; D is possibly TRBD1 (6 bases). Germline V lookup: CDR1 SGHRS, CDR2 YFSETQ. This CDR3 comprises 15 residues. V was trimmed by 0 bases and J by 8 bases, leaving 12 bases between them. CDR3 sequence (DNA): TGCGCCAGCAGCTTGGTAGCAGGGGCGGATTCACCCCTCCACTTT. Amino acids: CASSLVAGADSPLHF.

The chain has TRBV10-2 and TRBJ2-6; 10 nucleotides line up with TRBD1. CDR3 length: 18 residues. Per germline, CDR1 WSHSY and CDR2 SAAADI. V lost 8 bases and J lost 2; bases outside the gene matches: 12. The CDR3 DNA follows: TGCGCCAGCCGCTGGACAGGGGGGCTTTCGGCTGGGGCCAACGTCCTGACTTTC. This codes for CASRWTGGLSAGANVLTF.

This rearrangement joins TRBV5-6 to TRBJ2-2, with TRBD1 as a possible D gene (5 bases). Germline-derived CDR1 and CDR2 are SGHDT and YYEEEE. The CDR3 is 16 amino acids. Trimming pared 0 bases from V and 0 bases from J, leaving 9 bases between. CDR3: CASSLAWGPNTGELFF. The CDR3 nucleotides read TGTGCCAGCAGCTTGGCGTGGGGCCCGAACACCGGGGAGCTGTTTTTT.

This chain connects TRBV18 to TRBJ2-1, with 7 bases lining up with TRBD2. This CDR3 has 13 residues. From germline, CDR1 is KGHSH and CDR2 LQKENI. J gave up 4 bases and V 6 bases, and 3 bases lay outside the gene matches. The chain's CDR3 is CASSGGIYNEQFF. CDR3 DNA: TGTGCCAGCTCGGGGGGGATTTACAATGAGCAGTTCTTC.

There are a few counts of this clone. This sequence joins TRBV5-1 and TRBJ1-4; 9 bases map to TRBD1. Trimming cost V 4 bases and J 12 bases; bases outside gene matches: 10. CDR3 length: 14 amino acids. The germline CDR1 and CDR2 sequences are SGHRS and YFSETQ. The CDR3 here is CASSPGQGRVELFF. Here the CDR3 DNA reads TGCGCCAGCAGCCCGGGACAGGGACGCGTGGAACTGTTTTTT.

V usage is TRBV6-6 and J usage is TRBJ2-7; 8 bases agree with TRBD2. Germline assignment: CDR1 MNHNY and CDR2 SVGAGI (reference sequence). With V trimmed by 8 bases and J by 0 bases, 6 bases remained unmatched. The CDR3 covers 14 residues. The CDR3 sequence is CASRPGGDSYEQYF. The CDR3 DNA follows: TGTGCCAGCCGTCCGGGGGGGGACTCCTACGAGCAGTACTTC.

The rearrangement joins TRBV6-5 to TRBJ2-7; D remains ambiguous. V gave up 0 bases and J gave up 0 bases, with 9 bases separating them. The CDR3 extends over 15 amino acids. Germline V lookup: CDR1 MNHEY, CDR2 SVGAGI. The CDR3 DNA reads as TGTGCCAGCAGTTACTCGTTCCCCCGCTCCTACGAGCAGTACTTC. Its translation: CASSYSFPRSYEQYF.

The V gene is TRBV6-4, the J gene TRBJ1-1; 9 bases map to TRBD1. Trimming removed 5 bases from V and 4 bases from J; junction bases left unmatched: 5. CDR1 and CDR2 (germline): MRHNA, SNTAGT. The CDR3 extends over 14 amino acids. The CDR3 loop is CASSRTGGVTEAFF. Here the CDR3 DNA reads TGTGCCAGCAGTCGTACAGGGGGCGTCACTGAAGCTTTCTTT.